This T cell receptor (beta chain) was documented in a study of monozygotic twins with inflammatory bowel disease. This CDR3 has 12 residues. Addition of UMIs with a 6-nucleotide sample barcode was achieved by template switching. TCRdb reprocessed the 5' RACE reads, keeping one entry per CDR3 protein, no DNA. The sample table sets out about 160,000 distinct CDR3 sequences. In regard to this clonotype: Antigen specificity is unknown.

Study results and limitations: Lower sharing of clonotypes with other individuals was seen in IBD patients than in healthy twins. This was most marked in patients showing signs of disease activity.

Sequencing was performed on blood. The rearrangement links TRBV12-3 or TRBV12-4 to TRBJ1-6. The TCR was taken from a human donor with ulcerative colitis or Crohn's disease, or a healthy co-twin of an affected twin (not recorded which). CDR3 loop: CASSFIGTPLHF.